Listed below are T cell receptor beta chains from one sample, sequenced in a study of beta chain features in type 1 diabetes. Only in-frame clones appear in the TCRdb table, and some are missing; sequencing was by immunoSEQ multiplex PCR. The sample records roughly 250,000 clones, 55% to 70% being singletons. Sequencing was carried out using naive CD4+ T cells from blood. Receptors were obtained from a man aged 30 to 39 in good health. The CDR3 runs from the conserved cysteine through the conserved F or W. D genes are given only for firm matches. Rows give clone size only sometimes, using once, few, many, or a class for an expanded clone.

V,D,J,size,CDR3,DNA
TRBV25-1,NA,TRBJ1-6,NA,CASSEEGSPLHF,TGTGCCAGCAGTGAAGAGGGTTCACCCCTCCACTTT
TRBV29-1,TRBD2,TRBJ2-5,NA,CSGGLAGGETQYF,TGCAGCGGGGGACTAGCGGGCGGAGAGACCCAGTACTTC
TRBV9,NA,TRBJ2-1,NA,CASSGPRAEQFF,TGTGCCAGCAGCGGGCCGAGGGCTGAGCAGTTCTTC
TRBV11-2,NA,TRBJ2-3,NA,CASSPGAGSTDTQYF,TGTGCCAGCAGCCCCGGGGCAGGAAGCACAGATACGCAGTATTTT
TRBV18,NA,TRBJ2-3,NA,CASSGNPASQYF,TGTGCCAGCTCGGGCAATCCTGCGAGTCAGTATTTT
TRBV6-1,NA,TRBJ2-1,NA,CASRDYNEQFF,TGTGCCAGCAGGGACTACAATGAGCAGTTCTTC
TRBV19,TRBD1,TRBJ2-5,NA,CASGQGKQETQYF,TGTGCCAGTGGACAGGGCAAACAAGAGACCCAGTACTTC
TRBV10-1,NA,TRBJ2-7,NA,CASSESAKSSYEQYF,TGCGCCAGCAGTGAGTCAGCGAAGAGCTCCTACGAGCAGTACTTC
TRBV30,NA,TRBJ2-7,NA,CAWSVLGSAGGYEQYF,TGTGCCTGGAGTGTACTAGGTTCGGCTGGAGGCTACGAGCAGTACTTC
TRBV30,NA,TRBJ2-7,NA,CAWTKGEAYEQYF,TGTGCCTGGACCAAAGGGGAGGCCTACGAGCAGTACTTC
TRBV10-3,TRBD1,TRBJ1-3,NA,CAISGPGQDSGNTIYF,TGTGCCATCAGTGGGCCGGGACAGGACTCTGGAAACACCATATATTTT
TRBV2,TRBD2,TRBJ2-5,NA,CASSAWTSGSQETQYF,TGTGCCAGCAGCGCATGGACTAGCGGGTCCCAAGAGACCCAGTACTTC
TRBV4-1,NA,TRBJ2-1,NA,CASSLQPRDEQFF,TGCGCCAGCAGCCTCCAACCCCGGGATGAGCAGTTCTTC
TRBV28,TRBD1,TRBJ2-5,NA,CASSSGTGRVKTQYF,TGTGCCAGTAGCTCCGGGACAGGGAGGGTCAAGACCCAGTACTTC
TRBV29-1,TRBD1,TRBJ1-2,NA,CSVEEMDRHNYGYTF,TGCAGCGTTGAAGAGATGGACAGGCATAACTATGGCTACACCTTC
TRBV9,NA,TRBJ2-5,NA,CASSTGIQETQYF,TGTGCCAGCAGCACCGGGATCCAAGAGACCCAGTACTTC
TRBV6-5,NA,TRBJ1-1,NA,CASSFDLPNTEAFF,TGTGCCAGCAGCTTTGACCTACCAAACACTGAAGCTTTCTTT
TRBV25-1,TRBD1,TRBJ1-4,NA,CASSRGLANEKLFF,TGTGCCAGCAGTAGGGGGCTGGCTAATGAAAAACTGTTTTTT
TRBV29-1,NA,TRBJ2-7,NA,CSGSGAVPSYEQYF,TGCAGCGGGAGTGGGGCGGTCCCTTCCTACGAGCAGTACTTC
TRBV23-1,TRBD1,TRBJ1-5,NA,CASSQSGQDPKPQHF,TGCGCCAGCAGTCAATCGGGACAGGACCCGAAGCCCCAGCATTTT
TRBV29-1,NA,TRBJ2-3,few,CSATGTDTQYF,TGCAGCGCTACCGGGACAGATACGCAGTATTTT
TRBV5-4,NA,TRBJ1-6,NA,CASTRSGAEKSPLHF,TGTGCCAGCACCAGGTCGGGTGCCGAGAAATCACCCCTCCACTTT
TRBV13,NA,TRBJ2-3,NA,CASSFRLTDTQYF,TGTGCCAGCAGCTTTAGGCTCACAGATACGCAGTATTTT
TRBV10-3,NA,TRBJ2-3,few,CAISFGRSTDTQYF,TGTGCCATCAGTTTCGGGAGAAGCACAGATACGCAGTATTTT
TRBV30,NA,TRBJ2-1,once,CAWSVLRASSNEQFF,TGTGCCTGGAGTGTATTAAGAGCTAGCTCCAATGAGCAGTTCTTC
TRBV6-1,TRBD1,TRBJ2-1,NA,CASRERTGGDEQFF,TGTGCCAGCAGAGAACGGACAGGGGGAGACGAGCAGTTCTTC
TRBV7-2,NA,TRBJ2-3,NA,CASSSGYHPSTDTQYF,TGTGCCAGCAGCTCGGGCTACCACCCTAGCACAGATACGCAGTATTTT
TRBV25-1,NA,TRBJ2-7,NA,CASSGLVEQYF,TGTGCCAGCAGTGGCCTAGTCGAGCAGTACTTC
TRBV30,NA,TRBJ2-2,NA,CAWSGTATGELFF,TGTGCCTGGAGTGGGACTGCCACCGGGGAGCTGTTTTTT
TRBV7-9,TRBD1,TRBJ2-2,NA,CASSLAPGQGYGELFF,TGTGCCAGCAGCTTAGCGCCGGGACAGGGGTACGGGGAGCTGTTTTTT
TRBV6-6,TRBD2,TRBJ2-5,NA,CASSPGGRETQYF,TGTGCCAGCAGCCCGGGGGGACGGGAGACCCAGTACTTC
TRBV28,NA,TRBJ2-5,NA,CASSLSLRGEYF,TGTGCCAGCAGTTTATCCTTAAGGGGGGAGTACTTC
TRBV23-1,NA,TRBJ2-6,NA,CASSQAGAGANVLTF,TGCGCCAGCAGTCAAGCCGGAGCTGGGGCCAACGTCCTGACTTTC
TRBV30,NA,TRBJ2-5,NA,CAWSVGFGRQETQYF,TGTGCCTGGAGTGTAGGGTTTGGTCGCCAAGAGACCCAGTACTTC
TRBV30,NA,TRBJ1-5,once,CAWSEQDGQPQHF,TGTGCCTGGAGTGAACAGGACGGGCAGCCCCAGCATTTT
TRBV30,NA,TRBJ2-1,NA,CAWSGLSTYNEQFF,TGTGCCTGGAGTGGTCTCTCAACCTACAATGAGCAGTTCTTC
TRBV9,NA,TRBJ2-1,NA,CASRRTDSYNEQFF,TGTGCCAGCAGACGGACTGACTCCTACAATGAGCAGTTCTTC
TRBV10-3,NA,TRBJ2-5,NA,CAISGLGPGAQETQYF,TGTGCCATCAGTGGGTTAGGTCCAGGGGCCCAAGAGACCCAGTACTTC
TRBV30,TRBD2,TRBJ2-7,NA,CAWRGGLAASYEQYF,TGTGCCTGGAGAGGAGGACTAGCGGCTTCCTACGAGCAGTACTTC
TRBV25-1,NA,TRBJ1-2,once,CASSASGFDYGYTF,TGTGCCAGCAGTGCCTCAGGGTTCGACTATGGCTACACCTTC
TRBV15,TRBD1,TRBJ2-3,NA,CATSRPGQGNSDTQYF,TGTGCCACCAGCAGACCGGGACAGGGTAATTCAGATACGCAGTATTTT
TRBV29-1,NA,TRBJ1-1,few,CSVHRQVVPEAFF,TGCAGCGTTCACCGACAGGTTGTGCCTGAAGCTTTCTTT
TRBV29-1,NA,TRBJ2-5,NA,CSVELLSETQYF,TGCAGCGTTGAATTGTTGTCGGAGACCCAGTACTTC
TRBV4-3,NA,TRBJ2-1,NA,CASSQPGYNEQFF,TGCGCCAGCAGCCAACCAGGGTACAATGAGCAGTTCTTC
TRBV2,TRBD2,TRBJ2-1,NA,CASSELGTLAGTYNEQFF,TGTGCCAGCAGTGAATTAGGGACGCTAGCGGGAACCTACAATGAGCAGTTCTTC
TRBV10-3,NA,TRBJ2-6,NA,CAISPLLSGANVLTF,TGTGCCATCAGTCCCCTCCTCTCTGGGGCCAACGTCCTGACTTTC
TRBV29-1,TRBD1,TRBJ2-2,NA,CSVEDRVATGELFF,TGCAGCGTGGAGGACAGGGTGGCCACCGGGGAGCTGTTTTTT
TRBV30,NA,TRBJ1-5,few,CAWSVDSNQPQHF,TGTGCCTGGAGTGTCGACAGCAATCAGCCCCAGCATTTT
TRBV30,NA,TRBJ2-7,NA,CAWSEDREQYF,TGTGCCTGGAGCGAGGACAGAGAGCAGTACTTC
TRBV11-2,NA,TRBJ2-3,NA,CASSLGPDTQYF,TGTGCCAGCAGCCTAGGGCCAGATACGCAGTATTTT
TRBV29-1,NA,TRBJ2-1,NA,CSVGYTGRAYNEQFF,TGCAGCGTTGGCTATACAGGGAGGGCGTACAATGAGCAGTTCTTC
TRBV9,NA,TRBJ2-7,NA,CASSPQGVAVSYEQYF,TGTGCCAGCAGCCCGCAGGGGGTAGCGGTCTCCTACGAGCAGTACTTC
TRBV28,NA,TRBJ2-1,few,CASSSEDNEQFF,TGTGCCAGCAGTAGTGAAGACAATGAGCAGTTCTTC
TRBV10-2,TRBD2,TRBJ2-1,once,CASSESGRFNNEQFF,TGCGCCAGCAGCGAGAGCGGGAGATTTAACAATGAGCAGTTCTTC